This is a list of T cell receptor beta chains from one sample in a study of cytomegalovirus exposure and HLA in healthy donors. Clones were read by immunoSEQ multiplex PCR, and TCRdb kept only the in-frame ones, dropping some. The sample table sets out around 140,000 clones. The specimen sequenced was PBMCs. The receptors come from a man younger than 30 in good health and CMV-seronegative. CDR3s include the opening cysteine and the closing phenylalanine or tryptophan.

v_gene,CDR3aa
TRBV6-5,CASSNRGSGNTIYF
TRBV6-5,CASSYSNSLTDTQYF
TRBV27,CASSLYLVGQGNEQYF
TRBV7-9,CASSLGVTGTYEQYF
TRBV7-9,CASSLDPTSSYNEQFF
TRBV19,CASSGTSGRSLYNEQFF
TRBV7-2,CASSPKPDQPQHF
TRBV27,CASSLYPFSYEQYF
TRBV7-3,CASSLTMGGKDNEQFF
TRBV5-5,CASSPTGSSSYNSPLHF
TRBV28,CASSPYKHQDNEKLFF
TRBV19,CASRSQGGTGELFF
TRBV5-1,CASSFSGGLIQETQYF
TRBV30,CAWGAGTGQYQPQHF
TRBV4-2,CASSPGLLDEQFF
TRBV4-2,CASSQGYFPAGVPTGEGYGYTF
TRBV10-2,CASFRGRGDEQFF
TRBV9,CASSAWGTSGSNEQFF
TRBV5-4,CASSWRSGRNTGELFF
TRBV23-1,CASSQPGALNTEAFF
TRBV28,CASSTAGDTQYF
TRBV29-1,CSVVYRTYEQYF
TRBV28,CASSSQSLAGGRYYEQYF
TRBV11-2,CASSSSGNLDTQYF
TRBV25-1,CASSAYRGENTEAFF
TRBV2,CASSVYSGGRDEQFF
TRBV5-4,CASSLGLGTYEQYF
TRBV27,CASRTTGNTEAFF